This T cell receptor (beta chain) is drawn from a study of CD8+ T cells in alopecia areata (dated 2018 in TCRdb). For the wider study: The treated patients took part in an open-label pilot trial in which moderate-to-severe alopecia areata was treated with oral tofacitinib at 5 to 10 mg twice daily. Tofacitinib was administered for 6 to 18 months, and 6 months of follow-up off drug were then conducted to assess delayed response and recurrence. Disease severity in treated patients was measured with the SALT score, which quantifies the percentage of affected scalp surface area. To study T cell clonal expansion in alopecia areata, the researchers applied high-throughput TCRbeta sequencing to both the C3H/HeJ mouse model and human patients. Scalp tissue and sorted CD4+ and CD8+ peripheral blood T cells from patchy and totalis/universalis alopecia areata patients and from healthy controls were covered by human TCRbeta sequencing. Biopsies were taken from tofacitinib-treated patients at baseline and at 4 and 24 weeks of treatment, and a later scalp biopsy was taken in several of the tofacitinib-treated patients. Scalp clonality was compared among normal scalp (n=4), patchy alopecia areata scalp (n=8), and alopecia totalis/universalis scalp (n=8). The RNA source kit depended on sample type: the PAXgene miRNA kit for fixed scalp, the miRNeasy kit for PBMCs, and the RNeasy kit for mouse skin. immunoSEQ multiplex PCR using 35 Vbeta forward primers and 13 Jbeta reverse primers was used to amplify TCRbeta CDR3 regions.

Results the study describes overall, beyond this receptor: Higher clonality and more expanded CD8+ clones were observed in lesional scalp than in normal scalp, particularly in alopecia totalis/universalis, a finding suggestive of antigenic drive. Because the treated cohort was small and included a single nonresponder, larger studies are needed to assess links between baseline CD8+ expansion and response. Tofacitinib significantly decreased scalp clonality and the number of expanded CD8+ clones among the top 100 scalp clones. Unlike mouse skin, which is dominated by gammadelta T cells, normal human skin has resident alphabeta T cells that are also sequenced, and this complicates analysis of the scalp TCR repertoire. During tofacitinib treatment, many expanded lesional clones stuck around in both scalp and blood, and this persistence may partly explain why relapse happens after treatment is stopped. Shared TCR sequences between patients were less evident than in mice, which may be partly attributable to HLA diversity in the patient population.

In light of the paper, this sample's treatment or condition label describes: oral pan-JAK inhibitor, 5-10 mg twice daily. Peripheral blood and lesional scalp punch biopsies were obtained from patients with alopecia areata. PBMCs were isolated by density centrifugation and stained for CD3, CD4 and CD8, after which CD4+ and CD8+ T cells were sorted on a FACSAria. V is clipped by 3 bases and J by 1 base, and the sequence between their germline boundaries is 16 bases long. CDR1 and CDR2 are drawn from the germline V gene (reference sequence): LNHNV, YYDKDF. The CDR3 measures 17 amino acids from cysteine to phenylalanine. This entry keeps only the CDR3 DNA: 51 bases, framed from base 1. About this clone itself: Its recognized antigen is unknown. No base quality values were provided; no much bigger clone lies one nucleotide off.

Library method: the immunoSEQ multiplex PCR assay. RNA was extracted from all samples and reverse transcribed into cDNA as template for TCR sequencing. SuperScript III was used to make first-strand cDNA, primed with a 2:1 mix of oligo-dT and random hexamers. Amplification bias was assessed with a synthetic immune receptor repertoire, and residual bias was removed computationally. As for how the authors treated the data: After raw reads were preprocessed to remove errors, the CDR3 was defined following IMGT conventions as running from the conserved cysteine to phenylalanine. To get clonality, Shannon entropy was normalized by log2 of the number of productive unique TCRs and the result was subtracted from 1. Scalp TCRbeta sequences were cross-referenced with sorted blood CD4 and CD8 repertoires so that the CD4 or CD8 identity of scalp clones could be inferred. What TCRdb holds here is the immuneACCESS table cut down to in-frame rearrangements. Part of the clones is not present; checked against another copy, under half of the missing clones reflect an unresolved V gene, and the others are unexplained. The DNA was the basis for D and trimming; V, J and clone size are from that table. The sample yields roughly 280,000 clones; about three fifths were counted once. The ten biggest clones cover 0.75% to 0.95% of the sample.

This chain joins TRBV15 to TRBJ2-4; there is no confident call for the D gene. This sequence was found in a human donor with alopecia areata. The source was CD4+ T cells sorted from blood, collected between weeks 51 and 52, from a patient treated with tofacitinib. The CDR3 loop reads CATSSVRGSVAKNIQYF. The nucleotides read TGTGCCACCAGCAGTGTGCGTGGGTCGGTGGCCAAAAACATTCAGTACTTC.